One and the same sample provided the 9 T cell receptor beta chains below, sequenced in a study of blood T cell repertoires in COVID-19. Profiled with immunoSEQ multiplex PCR; TCRdb holds only in-frame clones, not every one. The sample records roughly 250,000 clones, over 80% being singletons. Sequences were obtained from PBMCs or T cells enriched from blood (not recorded which). Receptors originate from a woman between 18 and 29 years old who had recovered from COVID-19.

The V gene is TRBV14, the J gene TRBJ2-5; 8 bases are a match to TRBD1. The CDR3 spans 14 residues. Germline V gives CDR1 SGHDN, CDR2 FVKESK. J lost 5 bases, V lost 4 bases, and 6 bases had no gene match. CDR3 coding DNA: TGTGCCAGCAGCCCCCGGACAGGGCGGGAGACCCAGTACTTC. Translated, it gives CASSPRTGRETQYF.

The chain is built from TRBV18 and TRBJ1-2; 8 bases are a match to TRBD1. This CDR3 region has 15 residues. V shed 6 bases and J 5 bases; nucleotides not matched to a gene: 11. CDR1 and CDR2 (germline): KGHSH, LQKENI. The CDR3, as DNA: TGTGCCAGCTCGCCATCCGGGACAGGAGCGTATGGCTACACCTTC. It is translated as CASSPSGTGAYGYTF.

This rearrangement joins TRBV19 to TRBJ2-5; maybe TRBD2 (7 bases). CDR1 and CDR2 from the germline V gene are LNHDA and SQIVND (reference sequence). This CDR3 region has 16 residues. V lost 4 bases and J lost 5, with 20 bases in between. CDR3 in DNA: TGTGCCAGTAGTACCGGAGGGGGGGGAGTGCAGGAGACCCAGTACTTC. Translating gives CASSTGGGGVQETQYF.

V gene TRBV5-6 combines with J gene TRBJ2-7, with unresolved D. There are 13 residues in the CDR3. The germline gives CDR1 SGHDT, CDR2 YYEEEE. V shed 4 bases and J shed 0 bases, with 8 bases lying between them. CDR3 protein: CASSAPSSYEQYF. CDR3 nucleotides: TGTGCCAGCAGCGCGCCTAGCTCCTACGAGCAGTACTTC.

V gene TRBV2 combines with J gene TRBJ1-2; 8 bases line up with TRBD1. CDR1 is SNHLY, CDR2 FYNNEI, per germline. This CDR3 is 15 amino acids long. J gave up 1 base and V 6 bases, and 7 bases lay outside the gene matches. The CDR3 loop is CASRTGRGLNYGYTF. The CDR3 nucleotides read TGTGCCAGCAGGACGGGCAGGGGGCTTAACTATGGCTACACCTTC.

The chain employs TRBV24-1 and TRBJ2-3, with D maybe TRBD1 (6 bases). Germline-derived CDR1 and CDR2 are KGHDR and SFDVKD. CDR3 length: 14 amino acids. V lost 4 bases to trimming and J lost 6 bases, with 13 bases between them. This CDR3 is CATSEPDRSDTQYF. CDR3 nucleotides: TGTGCCACCAGTGAGCCCGACAGGTCTGATACGCAGTATTTT.

The chain links TRBV7-8 to TRBJ1-3, with D unresolved. The CDR3 totals 15 residues. Germline CDR1 is SGHVS and CDR2 is FQNEAQ. Deletions cut 2 bases from V and 0 bases from J, with 8 bases between. The DNA of the CDR3 is TGTGCCAGCAGCTTAAACAGCCTCTCTGGAAACACCATATATTTT. Translated: CASSLNSLSGNTIYF.

The table lists this clone with a count of one. V is TRBV11-3 and J is TRBJ2-3; 7 nucleotides match TRBD1. Germline assignment: CDR1 SGHNT and CDR2 YENEEA. V was pared by 4 bases and J by 3 bases, with 4 bases of the junction left unmatched. This CDR3 has 14 residues. The CDR3 sequence is CASSSGGLTDTQYF. The DNA for the CDR3 is TGTGCCAGCAGCTCAGGGGGTTTGACAGATACGCAGTATTTT.

In nucleotides, the CDR3 is TGTGCCAGCAGAGGGACTGGTGGATCACCCCTCCACTTT. Translated, it gives CASRGTGGSPLHF. V and J are TRBV6-6 and TRBJ1-6; possibly TRBD1 for D (5 bases). V gave up 6 bases and J gave up 10 bases, with 13 bases separating them. This CDR3 is 13 amino acids long. CDR1 and CDR2 from the germline V gene are MNHNY and SVGAGI (reference sequence).